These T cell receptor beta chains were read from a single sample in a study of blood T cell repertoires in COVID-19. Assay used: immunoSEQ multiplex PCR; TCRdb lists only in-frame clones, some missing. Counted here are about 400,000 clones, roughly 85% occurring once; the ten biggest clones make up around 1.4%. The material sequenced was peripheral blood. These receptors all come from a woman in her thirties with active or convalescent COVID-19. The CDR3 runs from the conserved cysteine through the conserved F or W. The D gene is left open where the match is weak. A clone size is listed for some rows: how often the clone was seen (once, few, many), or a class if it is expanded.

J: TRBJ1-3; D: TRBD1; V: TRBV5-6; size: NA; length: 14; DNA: TGTGCCAGCAGCTGGGACAGCTCTGGAAACACCATATATTTT; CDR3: CASSWDSSGNTIYF
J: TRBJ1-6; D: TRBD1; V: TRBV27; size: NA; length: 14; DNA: TGTGCCAGCAGTTTAAGGGACAGGAATTCACCCCTCCACTTT; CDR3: CASSLRDRNSPLHF
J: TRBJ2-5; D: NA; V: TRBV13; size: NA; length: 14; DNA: TGTGCCAGCAGCCCCCAGGGGCCCCAAGAGACCCAGTACTTC; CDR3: CASSPQGPQETQYF
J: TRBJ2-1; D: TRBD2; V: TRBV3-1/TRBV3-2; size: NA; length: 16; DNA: TGTGCCAGCAGCTCCCCAAGCGGGGGGGCCCACAATGAGCAGTTCTTC; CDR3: CASSSPSGGAHNEQFF
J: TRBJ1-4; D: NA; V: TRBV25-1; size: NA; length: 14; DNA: TGTGCCAGCAGTGAGGGGGGTATAGTAGAAAAACTGTTTTTT; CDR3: CASSEGGIVEKLFF
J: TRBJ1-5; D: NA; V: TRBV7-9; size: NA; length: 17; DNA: TGTGCCAGCAGCTATTGGGGGAGGAGATATAGCAATCAGCCCCAGCATTTT; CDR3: CASSYWGRRYSNQPQHF
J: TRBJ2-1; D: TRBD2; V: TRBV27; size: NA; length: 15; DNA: TGTGCCAGCAGGCTGGCGGGGGGATCCTACAATGAGCAGTTCTTC; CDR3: CASRLAGGSYNEQFF
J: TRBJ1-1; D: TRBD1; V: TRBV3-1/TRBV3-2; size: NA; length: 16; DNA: TGTGCCAGCAGCCAAGCTTACCGGACAGGGAACACTGAAGCTTTCTTT; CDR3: CASSQAYRTGNTEAFF
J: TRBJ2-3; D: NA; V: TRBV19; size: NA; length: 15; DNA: TGTGCCAGTACCCTCAGGGGCCTTAGCACAGATACGCAGTATTTT; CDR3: CASTLRGLSTDTQYF
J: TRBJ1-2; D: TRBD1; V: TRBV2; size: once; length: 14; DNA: TGTGCCAGCAGTGAACGAACAGGGGCGGGTGGCTACACCTTC; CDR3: CASSERTGAGGYTF
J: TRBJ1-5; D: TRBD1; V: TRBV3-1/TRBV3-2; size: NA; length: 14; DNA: TGTGCCAGCAGCCGGGACAGGGACAATCAGCCCCAGCATTTT; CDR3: CASSRDRDNQPQHF
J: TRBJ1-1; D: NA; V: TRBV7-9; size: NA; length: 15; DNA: TGTGCCAGCAGCTTATTTCAGGGGTTGAACACTGAAGCTTTCTTT; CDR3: CASSLFQGLNTEAFF
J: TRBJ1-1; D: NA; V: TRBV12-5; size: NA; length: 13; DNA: TGTGCTGGAAAGAGGTCAGGGATCACTGAAGCTTTCTTT; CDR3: CAGKRSGITEAFF
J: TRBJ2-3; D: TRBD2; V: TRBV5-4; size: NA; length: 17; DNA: TGTGCCAGCAGCTTCCGGGCCCCGGGGGGGGGCACAGATACGCAGTATTTT; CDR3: CASSFRAPGGGTDTQYF
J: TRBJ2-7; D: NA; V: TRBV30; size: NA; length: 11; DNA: TGTGCCTGGAACAGGAACTACGAGCAGTACTTC; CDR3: CAWNRNYEQYF
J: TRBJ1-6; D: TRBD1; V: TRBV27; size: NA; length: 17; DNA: TGTGCCAGCAGTTCCTCCACCGTAGACAGGGGAAGGTCACCCCTCCACTTT; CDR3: CASSSSTVDRGRSPLHF
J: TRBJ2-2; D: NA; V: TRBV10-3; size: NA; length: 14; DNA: TGTGCCATCAGTGAGACGAATCGGGACGGGGAGCTGTTTTTT; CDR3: CAISETNRDGELFF
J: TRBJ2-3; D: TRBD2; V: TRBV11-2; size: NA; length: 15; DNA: TGTGCCAGCATCCGTAGCGGGAAAAGCACAGATACGCAGTATTTT; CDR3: CASIRSGKSTDTQYF
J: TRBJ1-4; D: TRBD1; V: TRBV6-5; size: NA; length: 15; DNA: TGTGCCAGCTCATCACAGGGGGCTGGTAATGAAAAACTGTTTTTT; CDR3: CASSSQGAGNEKLFF
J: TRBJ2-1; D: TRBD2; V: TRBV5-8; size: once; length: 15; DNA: TGTGCCAGCTTGACCCCGGGGGGGCCCTACAATGAGCAGTTCTTC; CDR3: CASLTPGGPYNEQFF
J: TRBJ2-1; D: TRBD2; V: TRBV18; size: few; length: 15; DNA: TGTGCCAGCTCACCGCGGACTAGCGGTTACAATGAGCAGTTCTTC; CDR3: CASSPRTSGYNEQFF
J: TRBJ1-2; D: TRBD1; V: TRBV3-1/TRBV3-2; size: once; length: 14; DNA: TGTGCCAGCAGCCAAGGACAGGGGATGGGAGGCTACACCTTC; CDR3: CASSQGQGMGGYTF
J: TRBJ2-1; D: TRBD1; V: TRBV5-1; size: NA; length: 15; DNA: TGCGCCAGCAGCCTGGACGGGACAGGCTACAATGAGCAGTTCTTC; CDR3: CASSLDGTGYNEQFF
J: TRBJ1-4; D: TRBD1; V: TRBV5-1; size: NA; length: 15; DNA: TGCGCCAGCAGCTGGGTAGGGCAGGGGGCTGAAAAACTGTTTTTT; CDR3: CASSWVGQGAEKLFF
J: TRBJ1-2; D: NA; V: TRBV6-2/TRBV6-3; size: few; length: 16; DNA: TGTGCCAGCAGCACAGACAGAAGGGGCTTAAACTATGGCTACACCTTC; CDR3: CASSTDRRGLNYGYTF
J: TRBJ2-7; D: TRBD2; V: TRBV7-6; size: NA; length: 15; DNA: TGTGCCAGCAGCCAGCGGGGCGGAGCCCAGACCGAGCAGTACTTC; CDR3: CASSQRGGAQTEQYF
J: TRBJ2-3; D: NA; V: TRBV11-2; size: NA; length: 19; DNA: TGTGCCAGCAGCTTAGCCACGAGGTCGATATTAAAAGGCACAGATACGCAGTATTTT; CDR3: CASSLATRSILKGTDTQYF
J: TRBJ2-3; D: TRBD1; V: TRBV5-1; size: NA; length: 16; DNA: TGCGCCAGCACCATCGGACAGGGGGCCTTCGCAGATACGCAGTATTTT; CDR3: CASTIGQGAFADTQYF
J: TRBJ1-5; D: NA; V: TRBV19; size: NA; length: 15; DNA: TGTGCCAGTAGCCGCACCAGCGGTAGCAATCAGCCCCAGCATTTT; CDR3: CASSRTSGSNQPQHF
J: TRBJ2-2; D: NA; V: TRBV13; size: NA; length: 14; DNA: TGTGCCAGCAGCTTAGGGGCAGGCGACGGGGAGCTGTTTTTT; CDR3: CASSLGAGDGELFF
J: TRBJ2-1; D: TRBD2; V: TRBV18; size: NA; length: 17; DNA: TGTGCCAGCTCACCACGGGCTAGCGGGAGTACCTACAATGAGCAGTTCTTC; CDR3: CASSPRASGSTYNEQFF
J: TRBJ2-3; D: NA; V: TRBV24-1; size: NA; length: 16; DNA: TGTGCCACCAGTGATACCCGGGACTTTAATCGGGATACGCAGTATTTT; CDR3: CATSDTRDFNRDTQYF
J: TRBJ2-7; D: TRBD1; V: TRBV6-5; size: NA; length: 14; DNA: TGTGCCAGCAGTTTGGGGCAGGGGGTCTACGAGCAGTACTTC; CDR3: CASSLGQGVYEQYF
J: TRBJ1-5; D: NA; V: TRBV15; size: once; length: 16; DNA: TGTGCCACCAGCAGAGAACGGGGTTCGGCCGCCGGTGGGCAGCATTTT; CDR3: CATSRERGSAAGGQHF
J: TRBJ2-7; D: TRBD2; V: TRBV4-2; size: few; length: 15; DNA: TGTGCCAGCAGCCGAGGACTAGCGGGAGATTACGAGCAGTACTTC; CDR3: CASSRGLAGDYEQYF
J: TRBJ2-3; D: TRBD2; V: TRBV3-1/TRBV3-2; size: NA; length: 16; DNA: TGTGCCAGCAGCCAGGGACTAGCGGCCGTCACAGATACGCAGTATTTT; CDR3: CASSQGLAAVTDTQYF
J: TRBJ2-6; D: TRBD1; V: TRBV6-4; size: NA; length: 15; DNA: TGTGCCAGCGGGGACAGGTTCTCTGGGGCCAACGTCCTGACTTTC; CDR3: CASGDRFSGANVLTF
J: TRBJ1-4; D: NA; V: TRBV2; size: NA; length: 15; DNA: TGTGCCAGCATCCCAACAGGTGCTGTTAATGAAAAACTGTTTTTT; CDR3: CASIPTGAVNEKLFF
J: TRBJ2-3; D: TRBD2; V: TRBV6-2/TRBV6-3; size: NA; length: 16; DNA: TGTGCCAGCAGTCCCGGACTAGCGGGGGGGCTAAATACGCAGTATTTT; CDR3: CASSPGLAGGLNTQYF
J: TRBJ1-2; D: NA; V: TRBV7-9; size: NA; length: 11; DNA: TGTGCCAGCAGCCCGAAGGTGGACAAAACCTTC; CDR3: CASSPKVDKTF
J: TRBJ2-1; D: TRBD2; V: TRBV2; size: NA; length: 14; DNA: TGTGCCAGCAGCAGGACTAGCGTAACCAATGAGCAGTTCTTC; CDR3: CASSRTSVTNEQFF
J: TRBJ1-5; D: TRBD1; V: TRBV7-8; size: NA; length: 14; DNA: TGTGCCAGCACCGACAGGGTCAGCAATCAGCCCCAGCATTTT; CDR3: CASTDRVSNQPQHF
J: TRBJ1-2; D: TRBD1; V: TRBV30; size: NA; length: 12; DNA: TGTGCCTGGAGCCGGGACAGGGGCTCTTACACCTTC; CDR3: CAWSRDRGSYTF
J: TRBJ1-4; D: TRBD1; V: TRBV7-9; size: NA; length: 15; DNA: TGTGCCAGCAGATGGACAGGGGAAACTAATGAAAAACTGTTTTTT; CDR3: CASRWTGETNEKLFF
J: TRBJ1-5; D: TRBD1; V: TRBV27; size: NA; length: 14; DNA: TGTGCCAGCAGTATCACAGGGGGTTATCAGCCCCAGCATTTT; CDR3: CASSITGGYQPQHF
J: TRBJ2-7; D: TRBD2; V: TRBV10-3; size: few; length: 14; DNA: TGTGCCACTCGACTAGCGGAGTTATCCTACGAGCAGTACTTC; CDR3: CATRLAELSYEQYF
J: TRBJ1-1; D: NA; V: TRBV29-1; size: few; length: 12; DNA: TGCAGCGTTGTTGCCGGGGACACTGAAGCTTTCTTT; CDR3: CSVVAGDTEAFF
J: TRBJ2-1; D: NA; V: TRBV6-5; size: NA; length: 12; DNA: TGTGCCAGCAGTTACGGGGCGAATGAGCAGTTCTTC; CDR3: CASSYGANEQFF
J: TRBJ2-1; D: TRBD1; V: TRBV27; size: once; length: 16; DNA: TGTGCCAGCAGCTCTTTCCGGGACAGGGGGGTCAATGAGCAGTTCTTC; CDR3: CASSSFRDRGVNEQFF
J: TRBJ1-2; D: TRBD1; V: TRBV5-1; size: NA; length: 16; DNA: TGCGCCAGCAGCTTCGGGACAGGGAGGGCTAACTATGGCTACACCTTC; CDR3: CASSFGTGRANYGYTF